These T cell receptor beta chains were read from a single sample in a study of Graves' ophthalmopathy and Graves' hyperthyroidism. One entry per CDR3 protein results from TCRdb running MiXCR on the multiplex PCR reads. The sample contains 560,000 or so distinct CDR3 sequences, 35% to 40% of which appear only once. The sample was peripheral blood or thyroid tissue (not recorded which). The receptor source for this set is an adult man with Graves' hyperthyroidism. The CDR3 runs from the conserved cysteine through the conserved F or W. Fields, in order: D gene, V gene, J gene, clone size, CDR3 protein, CDR3 DNA. A D gene is named only where the DNA matches it firmly. Some rows mark clone size as missing; the rest say once, few, many or name a class of expanded clone.

D: .; V: TRBV20-1; J: TRBJ2-1; size: .; CDR3: CSARGPEEQFF; DNA: TGCAGTGCTAGAGGGCCCGAGGAGCAGTTCTTC
D: TRBD1; V: TRBV15; J: TRBJ1-6; size: .; CDR3: CASVPGTGPNSPLHF; DNA: TGTGCCAGCGTACCCGGGACAGGACCCAATTCACCCCTCCACTTT
D: .; V: TRBV29-1; J: TRBJ1-5; size: many; CDR3: CSVHDGSNQPQHF; DNA: TGCAGCGTTCATGACGGAAGCAATCAGCCCCAGCATTTT
D: .; V: TRBV20-1; J: TRBJ1-1; size: once; CDR3: CSARDRNRGYEQFF; DNA: TGCAGTGCTAGAGATCGGAACCGAGGGTATGAGCAGTTCTTT
D: .; V: TRBV6-5; J: TRBJ2-7; size: many; CDR3: CASSRGDYEQYF; DNA: TGTGCCAGCAGTCGGGGCGACTACGAGCAGTACTTC
D: .; V: TRBV9; J: TRBJ1-2; size: few; CDR3: CASSPGGGRGLNYGYTF; DNA: TGTGCCAGCAGTCCGGGAGGAGGGAGGGGACTAAACTATGGCTACACCTTC
D: .; V: TRBV5-6; J: TRBJ2-7; size: few; CDR3: CASSPGVEQAAYEQYF; DNA: TGTGCCAGCAGCCCGGGGGTGGAACAGGCGGCCTACGAGCAGTACTTC
D: .; V: TRBV7-8; J: TRBJ1-5; size: many; CDR3: CASSLADSPNQPQHF; DNA: TGTGCCAGCAGCTTAGCGGACAGTCCAAATCAGCCCCAGCATTTT
D: TRBD1; V: TRBV20-1; J: TRBJ1-1; size: .; CDR3: CSARPGQGTTEAFF; DNA: TGCAGTGCTAGACCGGGACAGGGAACCACTGAAGCTTTCTTT
D: TRBD1; V: TRBV4-2; J: TRBJ1-3; size: few; CDR3: CASSQTGTGLTGNTIYF; DNA: TGTGCCAGCAGCCAAACCGGGACAGGCTTGACTGGAAACACCATATATTTT
D: TRBD1; V: TRBV18; J: TRBJ2-5; size: .; CDR3: CASSPQGARQETQYF; DNA: TGTGCCAGCTCACCGCAGGGGGCGCGACAAGAGACCCAGTACTTC
D: .; V: TRBV24-1; J: TRBJ1-1; size: many; CDR3: CATSDGLLNTEAFF; DNA: TGTGCCACCAGTGATGGGCTTCTGAACACTGAAGCTTTCTTT
D: .; V: TRBV28; J: TRBJ2-2; size: .; CDR3: CASSFQGIRELFF; DNA: TGTGCCAGCAGTTTCCAGGGGATACGGGAGCTGTTTTTT
D: TRBD1; V: TRBV6-5; J: TRBJ1-5; size: .; CDR3: CASTTGVETQHF; DNA: TGTGCCAGCACAACAGGGGTAGAGACCCAGCATTTT
D: .; V: TRBV15; J: TRBJ2-7; size: many; CDR3: CATSRGVRAGTSNSYEQYF; DNA: TGTGCCACCAGCAGAGGCGTGCGGGCCGGGACATCGAATTCCTACGAGCAGTACTTC
D: TRBD1; V: TRBV5-1; J: TRBJ1-2; size: many; CDR3: CASSLAWDRGWGYTF; DNA: TGCGCCAGCAGCTTGGCCTGGGACAGGGGCTGGGGCTACACCTTC
D: .; V: TRBV11-2; J: TRBJ1-2; size: .; CDR3: CTSSLRQGYGYTF; DNA: TGTACCAGCAGCTTACGTCAGGGTTATGGCTACACCTTC
D: TRBD2; V: TRBV7-9; J: TRBJ2-1; size: few; CDR3: CASSLVGSGPYNEQFF; DNA: TGTGCCAGCAGCTTAGTAGGTAGCGGGCCCTACAATGAGCAGTTCTTC
D: TRBD1; V: TRBV2; J: TRBJ1-2; size: many; CDR3: CASSETGQGADYGYTF; DNA: TGTGCCAGCAGTGAAACGGGACAGGGGGCGGACTATGGCTACACCTTC
D: .; V: TRBV12-3/TRBV12-4; J: TRBJ2-7; size: many; CDR3: CASSLDGMEQYF; DNA: TGTGCCAGCAGTTTAGATGGAATGGAGCAGTACTTC
D: TRBD1; V: TRBV5-5; J: TRBJ2-7; size: .; CDR3: CASSFPRQGPYEQYF; DNA: TGTGCCAGCAGTTTTCCTAGACAGGGGCCCTACGAGCAGTACTTC
D: TRBD1; V: TRBV20-1; J: TRBJ2-7; size: many; CDR3: CSAGDRGLHEQYF; DNA: TGCAGTGCAGGGGACAGGGGCCTCCACGAGCAGTACTTC
D: .; V: TRBV12-3/TRBV12-4; J: TRBJ1-2; size: many; CDR3: CASSLTAVNYGYTF; DNA: TGTGCCAGCAGTTTGACAGCAGTCAACTATGGCTACACCTTC
D: .; V: TRBV4-1; J: TRBJ1-6; size: .; CDR3: CASSQEKNKNNSPLHF; DNA: TGCGCCAGCAGCCAAGAAAAGAACAAGAATAATTCACCCCTCCACTTT
D: .; V: TRBV12-3/TRBV12-4; J: TRBJ2-7; size: .; CDR3: CATSGLSSYEQYF; DNA: TGTGCCACATCGGGGCTCTCCTCCTACGAGCAGTACTTC
D: .; V: TRBV2; J: TRBJ2-3; size: .; CDR3: CASSESQLKGADTQYF; DNA: TGTGCCAGCAGTGAATCGCAGTTGAAGGGGGCAGATACGCAGTATTTT
D: .; V: TRBV7-9; J: TRBJ2-7; size: many; CDR3: CASSLEIYEQYF; DNA: TGTGCCAGCAGCTTAGAGATTTACGAGCAGTACTTC
D: .; V: TRBV7-2; J: TRBJ2-3; size: .; CDR3: CASSLARTDTQYF; DNA: TGTGCCAGCAGCTTAGCCCGTACAGATACGCAGTATTTT
D: TRBD1; V: TRBV24-1; J: TRBJ2-3; size: .; CDR3: CATSDDGTGDTDTQYF; DNA: TGTGCCACCAGTGATGACGGGACAGGGGACACAGATACGCAGTATTTT
D: .; V: TRBV27; J: TRBJ1-1; size: .; CDR3: CASSLGSRTEAFF; DNA: TGTGCCAGCAGTTTGGGTTCGAGGACTGAAGCTTTCTTT
D: .; V: TRBV5-5; J: TRBJ1-4; size: .; CDR3: CASSFPPNEKLFF; DNA: TGTGCCAGCAGCTTTCCACCTAATGAAAAACTGTTTTTT
D: .; V: TRBV3-1; J: TRBJ1-1; size: .; CDR3: CASSQDLGGPNTEAFF; DNA: TGTGCCAGCAGCCAAGATCTCGGGGGCCCAAACACTGAAGCTTTCTTT
D: .; V: TRBV28; J: TRBJ2-7; size: many; CDR3: CASNGGGETYEQYF; DNA: TGTGCCAGCAATGGCGGGGGCGAGACGTACGAGCAGTACTTC
D: TRBD1; V: TRBV6-6; J: TRBJ2-5; size: .; CDR3: CASSSQTGTQETQYF; DNA: TGTGCCAGCAGCTCTCAGACAGGGACACAAGAGACCCAGTACTTC
D: TRBD1; V: TRBV6-1; J: TRBJ2-7; size: few; CDR3: CASSETWDSYRYEQYF; DNA: TGTGCCAGCAGTGAAACTTGGGACAGTTATCGCTACGAGCAGTACTTC
D: TRBD1; V: TRBV25-1; J: TRBJ1-1; size: .; CDR3: CASSGTGGADTEAFF; DNA: TGTGCCAGCAGCGGGACAGGGGGCGCCGACACTGAAGCTTTCTTT
D: TRBD1; V: TRBV10-3; J: TRBJ1-4; size: .; CDR3: CATAGTGNEKLFF; DNA: TGTGCCACAGCCGGGACAGGGAATGAAAAACTGTTTTTT
D: TRBD2; V: TRBV7-8; J: TRBJ2-7; size: many; CDR3: CASSLTGASGSAFSYEQYF; DNA: TGTGCCAGCAGCTTAACGGGAGCTAGCGGGAGTGCGTTTTCCTACGAGCAGTACTTC
D: .; V: TRBV20-1; J: TRBJ1-2; size: .; CDR3: CSASGDFGYTF; DNA: TGCAGTGCTAGTGGGGACTTTGGCTACACCTTC
D: .; V: TRBV28; J: TRBJ1-5; size: many; CDR3: CASRSTDQPQHF; DNA: TGTGCCAGCAGGTCGACGGATCAGCCCCAGCATTTT
D: .; V: TRBV7-9; J: TRBJ2-1; size: .; CDR3: CASSSQEASETYNEQFF; DNA: TGTGCCAGCAGCTCACAGGAGGCTAGCGAAACCTACAATGAGCAGTTCTTC
D: TRBD1; V: TRBV5-1; J: TRBJ2-3; size: .; CDR3: CASSRDGTGSTDTQYF; DNA: TGCGCCAGCTCTCGGGACGGGACAGGCTCCACAGATACGCAGTATTTT
D: TRBD2; V: TRBV9; J: TRBJ2-5; size: many; CDR3: CASSPRLAGTQETQYF; DNA: TGTGCCAGCAGCCCTCGACTAGCGGGGACCCAAGAGACCCAGTACTTC
D: TRBD2; V: TRBV2; J: TRBJ2-7; size: .; CDR3: CASVLSSLAGKGYEQYF; DNA: TGTGCCAGCGTTCTTTCTTCCCTAGCGGGAAAGGGCTACGAGCAGTACTTC